The 19 T cell receptor beta chains in this list originate from one sample, sequenced in a study of cytomegalovirus exposure and HLA in healthy donors. Only in-frame clones appear in the TCRdb table, and some are missing; sequencing was by immunoSEQ multiplex PCR. This sample has almost 200,000 clones, with around 80% found just once. Input material: PBMCs. The receptors shown here come from a woman in her twenties or thirties in good health and CMV-seronegative.

The chain recombines TRBV6-1 with TRBJ1-3; 10 bases are shared with TRBD1. CDR3 size: 14 residues. Germline values: CDR1 MNHNS, CDR2 SASEGT. V lost 9 bases and J lost 2; bases outside the gene matches: 4. CDR3 bases: TGTGCCAGTATGGACAGGGGGGCTGGAAACACCATATATTTT. It is translated as CASMDRGAGNTIYF.

V usage is TRBV7-7 and J usage is TRBJ2-2; the match to TRBD1 covers 9 bases. The trim removed 5 bases at V and 7 bases at J, leaving 5 bases unmatched. The CDR3 is 14 residues long. Germline CDR1 reads SSHAT; CDR2 reads FNYEAQ (reference sequence). The CDR3 DNA reads as TGTGCCAGCAGCCTGACAGGGGGTGGCGGGGAGCTGTTTTTT. Translation gives CASSLTGGGGELFF.

The gene calls are TRBV18 and TRBJ2-1, with 12 bases identical to TRBD2. Germline CDR1 is KGHSH and CDR2 is LQKENI. The CDR3 consists of 17 residues. Unmatched junction bases numbered 13, after V lost 5 bases and J lost 8 bases. The CDR3 bases are TGTGCCAGCTCATTACCGGGACTAGCGGGCCCCCTCTATGAGCAGTTCTTC. This gives the protein CASSLPGLAGPLYEQFF. Variable domain in full (rest from reference TRBV18 and TRBJ2-1): NAGVMQNPRHLVRRRGQEARLRCSPMKGHSHVYWYRQLPEEGLKFMVYLQKENIIDESGMPKERFSAEFPKEGPSILRIQQVVRGDSAAYFCASSLPGLAGPLYEQFFGPGTRLTVL.

This clone was seen only a few times. The DNA of the CDR3 is TGTGCCAGCAGGGCGGACAGGGCCACGGGGTCCTACGAGCAGTACTTC. Amino acid sequence: CASRADRATGSYEQYF. The chain links TRBV2 to TRBJ2-7; 8 nucleotides agree with TRBD1. The J segment lost 1 base and the V segment lost 6 bases, leaving 11 bases of the junction unmatched. The CDR3 consists of 16 residues. Per germline, CDR1 SNHLY and CDR2 FYNNEI.

This chain uses TRBV28 with TRBJ2-7; D not resolved. This CDR3 contains 13 residues. Germline-derived CDR1 and CDR2 are MDHEN and SYDVKM. Trimming pared 2 bases from V and 2 bases from J, leaving 7 bases between. The chain's CDR3 is CASSLPQTYEQYF. As DNA, the CDR3 is TGTGCCAGCAGTTTACCCCAGACCTACGAGCAGTACTTC.

V gene TRBV7-9 combines with J gene TRBJ2-1; maybe TRBD2 (6 bases). CDR3 length equals 18 residues. Germline lookup yields CDR1 SEHNR and CDR2 FQNEAQ (reference sequence). Between the trimmed V and J ends, which lost 5 bases and 2 bases, there was a span of 22 bases. The CDR3 nucleotides read TGTGCCAGCAGCCCGCCCGGCTGGGGGGAAAAGGCCTACAATGAGCAGTTCTTC. Amino acid sequence: CASSPPGWGEKAYNEQFF.

The chain is built from TRBV6-1 and TRBJ1-1, with 8 bases fitting TRBD1. Trimming at V came to 4 bases and at J to 4 bases, leaving 8 bases not matched to a gene. The V gene's germline CDR1 is MNHNS and CDR2 SASEGT. The CDR3 loop spans 15 amino acids. The CDR3 nucleotides read TGTGCCAGCAGTGCATCACAGGGGGTAAGCACTGAAGCTTTCTTT. It yields the protein CASSASQGVSTEAFF.

The chain carries TRBV6-6 and TRBJ1-3; 10 bases line up with TRBD1. This CDR3 comprises 15 residues. The V gene end was trimmed by 5 bases and the J gene end by 6 bases; junction bases not matched to a gene: 7. Germline V gene sequence: CDR1 MNHNY, CDR2 SVGAGI (reference sequence). The CDR3 DNA follows: TGTGCCAGCAGTCGTGCCGGGACAGGGGCAAACACCATATATTTT. As protein: CASSRAGTGANTIYF.

The genes are TRBV9 and TRBJ1-3, with a tentative D call TRBD1 (6 bases). In germline, CDR1 is SGDLS, CDR2 YYNGEE. This CDR3 spans 19 amino acids. V shed 4 bases and J shed 0 bases, with 23 bases lying between them. The CDR3 is CASSPALGGGRDSGNTIYF. The CDR3 coding sequence is TGTGCCAGCAGCCCCGCTCTGGGCGGGGGCCGAGACTCTGGAAACACCATATATTTT.

The chain recombines TRBV5-1 with TRBJ2-5, with 7 bases aligning to TRBD2. The germline V gene encodes CDR1 SGHRS and CDR2 YFSETQ. This CDR3 is built from 14 residues. The V and J ends lost 4 bases and 5 bases, in that order; junction bases with no gene match: 8. The CDR3 DNA sequence: TGCGCCAGCAGCCCTCGGGGAGGGAGGGAGACCCAGTACTTC. Protein sequence: CASSPRGGRETQYF.

This chain joins TRBV6-6 and TRBJ1-6; 7 bases agree with TRBD1. J was trimmed by 0 bases and V by 6 bases; bases with no gene match: 5. Germline V gene data show CDR1 as MNHNY and CDR2 as SVGAGI (reference sequence). The CDR3 has 16 amino acids. The CDR3 DNA is TGTGCCAGCAGATGGGACAGTAGCTCCTATAATTCACCCCTCCACTTT. Its protein product is CASRWDSSSYNSPLHF.

J is TRBJ1-3 and V is TRBV10-3; tentatively, D is TRBD1 (5 bases). With 6 bases removed from V and 8 bases from J, the gap between germline ends came to 14 bases. The length of the CDR3 is 13 residues. Germline values: CDR1 ENHRY, CDR2 SYGVKD. CDR3 region: CAIRRGTEDTIYF. In nucleotides, the CDR3 is TGTGCCATCAGGCGGGGGACGGAAGACACCATATATTTT.

The CDR3 nucleotides read TGTGCCAGCAGACCGTGGACTAGCGGGTTCTCAGATACGCAGTATTTT. This gives the protein CASRPWTSGFSDTQYF. This chain joins TRBV6-6 and TRBJ2-3, with TRBD2 matching 11 bases. Germline V CDR1 and CDR2: MNHNY, SVGAGI (reference sequence). Trimming cost V 6 bases and J 4 bases; bases outside gene matches: 9. The CDR3 has 16 residues.

This chain joins TRBV19 and TRBJ1-2; D not certain. CDR1 and CDR2 from the germline V gene are LNHDA and SQIVND (reference sequence). The length of the CDR3 is 16 residues. Trimming took 4 bases from V and 4 from J, leaving 19 bases between them. The CDR3 reads CASSKPQTEAVYGYTF. CDR3 sequence (DNA): TGTGCCAGTAGTAAGCCCCAGACGGAAGCGGTCTATGGCTACACCTTC.

The chain recombines TRBV6-6 with TRBJ1-6; TRBD1 matches 7 bases. J lost 4 bases, V lost 6 bases, and 6 bases had no gene match. Germline V gene data show CDR1 as MNHNY and CDR2 as SVGAGI (reference sequence). The CDR3 loop spans 15 amino acids. CDR3 region: CASRTGASYNSPLHF. CDR3 DNA: TGTGCCAGCAGAACAGGGGCCAGTTATAATTCACCCCTCCACTTT.

The chain links TRBV6-5 to TRBJ2-1; the D gene is possibly TRBD2 (6 bases). V lost 0 bases and J lost 15, with 15 bases in between. Germline V gene data show CDR1 as MNHEY and CDR2 as SVGAGI. This CDR3 is built from 13 residues. The CDR3 spells CASSYSRDFRPFF. The CDR3 DNA reads as TGTGCCAGCAGTTACTCTCGGGACTTTAGACCGTTCTTC.

The rearrangement uses TRBV5-1 and TRBJ1-1; 7 bases fit TRBD1. This CDR3 is 14 amino acids long. Germline V CDR1 and CDR2: SGHRS, YFSETQ. Germline trimming cut 4 bases from V and 1 base from J; bases unmatched to any gene: 4. CDR3 in DNA: TGCGCCAGCAGCCAGCGGACAGGGAACACTGAAGCTTTCTTT. It is translated as CASSQRTGNTEAFF.

This chain joins TRBV7-9 and TRBJ1-5; 8 bases are a match to TRBD1. With 4 bases clipped from V and 3 bases from J, the junction kept 2 bases outside the gene matches. Germline loops: CDR1 SEHNR, CDR2 FQNEAQ (reference sequence). The CDR3 is made up of 14 amino acids. The CDR3 is CASSSQGDNQPQHF. DNA for the CDR3: TGTGCCAGCAGCTCACAGGGGGACAATCAGCCCCAGCATTTT.

The rearrangement links TRBV6-5 to TRBJ2-2; perhaps TRBD1 as D (5 bases). CDR3 size: 15 residues. Trimming took 7 bases from V and 3 from J, leaving 15 bases between them. Germline V gives CDR1 MNHEY, CDR2 SVGAGI. The CDR3 spells CASTATGGYTGELFF. CDR3 sequence (DNA): TGTGCCAGCACGGCCACAGGCGGTTACACCGGGGAGCTGTTTTTT.